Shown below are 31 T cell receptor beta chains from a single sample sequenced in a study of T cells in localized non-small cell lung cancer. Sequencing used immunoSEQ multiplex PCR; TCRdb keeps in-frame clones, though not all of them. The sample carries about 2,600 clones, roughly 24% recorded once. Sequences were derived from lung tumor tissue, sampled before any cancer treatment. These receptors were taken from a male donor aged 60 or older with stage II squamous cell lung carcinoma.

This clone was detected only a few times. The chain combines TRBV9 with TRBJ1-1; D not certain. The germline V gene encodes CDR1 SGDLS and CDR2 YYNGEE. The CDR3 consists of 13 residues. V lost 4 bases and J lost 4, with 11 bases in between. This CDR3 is CASSPGMSTEAFF. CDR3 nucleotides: TGTGCCAGCAGCCCCGGTATGAGCACTGAAGCTTTCTTT. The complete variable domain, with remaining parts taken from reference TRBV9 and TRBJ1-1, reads DSGVTQTPKHLITATGQRVTLRCSPRSGDLSVYWYQQSLDQGLQFLIQYYNGEERAKGNILERFSAQQFPDLHSELNLSSLELGDSALYFCASSPGMSTEAFFGQGTRLTVV.

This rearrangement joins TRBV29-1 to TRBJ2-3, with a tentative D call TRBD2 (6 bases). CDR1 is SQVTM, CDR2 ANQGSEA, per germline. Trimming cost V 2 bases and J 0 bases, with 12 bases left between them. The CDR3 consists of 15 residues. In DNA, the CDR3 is TGCAGCGTTGAATTGGGGGGTGCTAGCACAGATACGCAGTATTTT. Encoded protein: CSVELGGASTDTQYF.

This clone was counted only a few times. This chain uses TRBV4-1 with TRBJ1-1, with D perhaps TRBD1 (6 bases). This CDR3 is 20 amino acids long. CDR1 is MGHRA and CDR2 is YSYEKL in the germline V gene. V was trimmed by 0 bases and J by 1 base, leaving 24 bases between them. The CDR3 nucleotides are TGCGCCAGCAGCCAAGAGGGTGGACAGTTATCTACCGTTTGGAACACTGAAGCTTTCTTT. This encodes CASSQEGGQLSTVWNTEAFF.

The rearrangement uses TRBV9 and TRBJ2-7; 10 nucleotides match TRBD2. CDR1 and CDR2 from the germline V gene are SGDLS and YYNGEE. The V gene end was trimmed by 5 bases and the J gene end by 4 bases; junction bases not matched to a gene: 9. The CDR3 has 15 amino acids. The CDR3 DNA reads TGTGCCAGCAGTCGGGGAGCGGGAGGGATTTACGAGCAGTACTTC. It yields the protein CASSRGAGGIYEQYF. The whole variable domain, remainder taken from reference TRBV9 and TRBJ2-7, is DSGVTQTPKHLITATGQRVTLRCSPRSGDLSVYWYQQSLDQGLQFLIQYYNGEERAKGNILERFSAQQFPDLHSELNLSSLELGDSALYFCASSRGAGGIYEQYFGPGTRLTVT.

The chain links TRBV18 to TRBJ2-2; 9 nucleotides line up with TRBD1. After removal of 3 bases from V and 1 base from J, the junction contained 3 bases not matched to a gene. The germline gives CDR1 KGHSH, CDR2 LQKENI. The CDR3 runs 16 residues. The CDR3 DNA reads TGTGCCAGCTCACCGCCGGGACAGGGGAACACCGGGGAGCTGTTTTTT. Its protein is CASSPPGQGNTGELFF.

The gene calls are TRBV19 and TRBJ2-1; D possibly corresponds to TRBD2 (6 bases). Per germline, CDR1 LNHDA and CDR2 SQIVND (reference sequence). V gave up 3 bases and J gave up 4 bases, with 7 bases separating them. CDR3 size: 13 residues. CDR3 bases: TGTGCCAGTAGTATCGGGACTTACAATGAGCAGTTCTTC. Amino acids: CASSIGTYNEQFF.

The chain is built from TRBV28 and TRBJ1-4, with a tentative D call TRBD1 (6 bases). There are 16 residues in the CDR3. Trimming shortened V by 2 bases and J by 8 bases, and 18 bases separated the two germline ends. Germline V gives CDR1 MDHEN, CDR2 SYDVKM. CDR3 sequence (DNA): TGTGCCAGCAGTTTACCCGGTGGCAGGGGAGGGGAAAAACTGTTTTTT. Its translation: CASSLPGGRGGEKLFF.

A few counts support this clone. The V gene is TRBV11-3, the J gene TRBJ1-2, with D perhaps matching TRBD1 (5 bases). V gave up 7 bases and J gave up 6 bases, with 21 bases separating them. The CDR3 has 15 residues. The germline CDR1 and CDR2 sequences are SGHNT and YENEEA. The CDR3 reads CASTYSEGIRDGYTF. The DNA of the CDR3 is TGTGCCAGCACCTACAGTGAGGGGATCAGGGATGGCTACACCTTC.

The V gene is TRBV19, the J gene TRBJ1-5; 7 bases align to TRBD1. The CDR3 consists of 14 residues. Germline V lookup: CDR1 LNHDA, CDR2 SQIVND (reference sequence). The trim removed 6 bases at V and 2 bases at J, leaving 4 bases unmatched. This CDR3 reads CASSFGTGNQPQHF. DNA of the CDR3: TGTGCCAGTAGCTTCGGGACAGGCAATCAGCCCCAGCATTTT.

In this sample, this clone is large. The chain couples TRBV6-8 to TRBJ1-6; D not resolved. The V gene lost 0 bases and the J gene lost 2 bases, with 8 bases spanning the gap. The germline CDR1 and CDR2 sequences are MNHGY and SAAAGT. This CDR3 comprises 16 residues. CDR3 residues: CASSYSPFPYNSPLHF. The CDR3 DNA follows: TGTGCCAGCAGTTACTCCCCTTTCCCCTATAATTCACCCCTCCACTTT.

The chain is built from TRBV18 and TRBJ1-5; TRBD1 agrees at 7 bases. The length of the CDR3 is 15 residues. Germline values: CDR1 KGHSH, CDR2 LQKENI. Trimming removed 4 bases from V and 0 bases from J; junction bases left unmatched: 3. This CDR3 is CASSLYRGSNQPQHF. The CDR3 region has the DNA TGTGCCAGCTCACTTTACAGGGGTAGCAATCAGCCCCAGCATTTT.

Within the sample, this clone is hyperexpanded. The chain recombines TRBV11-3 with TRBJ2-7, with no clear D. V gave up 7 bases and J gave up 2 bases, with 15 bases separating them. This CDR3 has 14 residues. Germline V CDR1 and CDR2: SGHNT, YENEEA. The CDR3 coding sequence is TGTGCCAGCACCTCCTACGACGACGCCTACGAGCAGTACTTC. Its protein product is CASTSYDDAYEQYF.

The CDR3 region has the DNA TGTGCCAGCAGCCTCCGGGACAGTGCCTCCACTGAAGCTTTCTTT. Encoded protein: CASSLRDSASTEAFF. The chain carries TRBV11-3 and TRBJ1-1; TRBD1 aligns across 7 bases. The V gene end was trimmed by 5 bases and the J gene end by 4 bases; junction bases not matched to a gene: 10. CDR1 and CDR2 from the germline V gene are SGHNT and YENEEA. There are 15 residues in the CDR3.

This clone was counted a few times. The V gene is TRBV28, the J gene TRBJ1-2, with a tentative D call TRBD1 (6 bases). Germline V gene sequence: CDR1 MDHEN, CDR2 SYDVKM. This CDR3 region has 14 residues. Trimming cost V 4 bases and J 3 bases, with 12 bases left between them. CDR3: CASSSAGVDYGYTF. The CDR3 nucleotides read TGTGCCAGCAGTTCGGCAGGGGTGGACTATGGCTACACCTTC.

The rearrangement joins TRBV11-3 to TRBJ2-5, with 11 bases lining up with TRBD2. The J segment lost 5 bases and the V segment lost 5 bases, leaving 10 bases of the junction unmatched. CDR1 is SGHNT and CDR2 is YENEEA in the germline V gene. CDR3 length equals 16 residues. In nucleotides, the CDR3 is TGTGCCAGCAGCCCACGGACTAGCGGGTCGAGGGAGACCCAGTACTTC. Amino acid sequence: CASSPRTSGSRETQYF.

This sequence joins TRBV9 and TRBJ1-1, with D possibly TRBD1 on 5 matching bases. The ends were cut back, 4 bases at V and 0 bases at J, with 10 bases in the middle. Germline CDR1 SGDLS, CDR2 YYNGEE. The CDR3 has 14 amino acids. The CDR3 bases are TGTGCCAGCAGCCCGACGACAGTGAACACTGAAGCTTTCTTT. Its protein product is CASSPTTVNTEAFF.

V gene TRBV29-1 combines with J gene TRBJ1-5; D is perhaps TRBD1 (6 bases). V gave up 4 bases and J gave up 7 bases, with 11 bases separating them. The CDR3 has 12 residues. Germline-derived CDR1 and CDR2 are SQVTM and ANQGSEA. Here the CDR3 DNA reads TGCAGCGTTGGACAGGCTGGACAGCCCCAGCATTTT. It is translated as CSVGQAGQPQHF.

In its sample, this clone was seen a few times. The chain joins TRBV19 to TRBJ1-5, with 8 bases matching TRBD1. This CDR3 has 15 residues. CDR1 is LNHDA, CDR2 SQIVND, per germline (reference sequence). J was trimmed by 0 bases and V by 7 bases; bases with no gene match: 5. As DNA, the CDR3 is TGTGCCAGTAAGGACAGGGCTTATAGCAATCAGCCCCAGCATTTT. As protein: CASKDRAYSNQPQHF.

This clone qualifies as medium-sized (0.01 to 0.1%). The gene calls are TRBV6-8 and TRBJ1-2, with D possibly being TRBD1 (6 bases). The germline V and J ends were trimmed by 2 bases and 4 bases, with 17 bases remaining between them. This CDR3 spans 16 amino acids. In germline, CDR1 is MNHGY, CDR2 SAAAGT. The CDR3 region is CASSYAWRRGGYGYTF. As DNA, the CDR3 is TGTGCCAGCAGTTACGCGTGGCGGAGGGGGGGCTATGGCTACACCTTC.

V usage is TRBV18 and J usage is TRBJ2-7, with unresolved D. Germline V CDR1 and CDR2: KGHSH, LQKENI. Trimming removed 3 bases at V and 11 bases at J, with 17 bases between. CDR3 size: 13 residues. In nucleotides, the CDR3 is TGTGCCAGCTCACCCGATCTGCTGACGACGGAGTACTTC. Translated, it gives CASSPDLLTTEYF.

In DNA form, the CDR3 reads TGCAGCGTTGGATTTATCTCAGGGGGCGAGCAGTACTTC. This codes for CSVGFISGGEQYF. The chain employs TRBV29-1 and TRBJ2-7; 7 nucleotides match TRBD1. With V trimmed by 4 bases and J by 6 bases, 9 bases remained unmatched. The CDR3 is 13 residues long. Germline V CDR1 and CDR2: SQVTM, ANQGSEA.

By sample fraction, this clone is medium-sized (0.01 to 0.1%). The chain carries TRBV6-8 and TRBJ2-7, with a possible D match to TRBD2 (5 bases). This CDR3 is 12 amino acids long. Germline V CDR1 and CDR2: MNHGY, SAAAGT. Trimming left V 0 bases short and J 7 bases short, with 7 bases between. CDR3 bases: TGTGCCAGCAGTTACTCTACGGGGGAGCAGTACTTC. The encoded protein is CASSYSTGEQYF.

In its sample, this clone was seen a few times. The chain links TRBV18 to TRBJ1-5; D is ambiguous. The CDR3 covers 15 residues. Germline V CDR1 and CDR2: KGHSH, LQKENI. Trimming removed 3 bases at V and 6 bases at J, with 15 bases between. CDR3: CASSPAGVMVQPQHF. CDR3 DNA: TGTGCCAGCTCACCGGCCGGGGTGATGGTTCAGCCCCAGCATTTT.

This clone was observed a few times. Here the CDR3 reads CASSSTGQGAAGELFF. The CDR3 DNA follows: TGCGCCAGCAGCTCGACCGGACAGGGGGCAGCCGGGGAGCTGTTTTTT. The gene calls are TRBV23-1 and TRBJ2-2; 11 bases map to TRBD1. TRBV23-1 is treated as an ORF (open reading frame) with a function not yet certain. The CDR3 sequence is 16 residues long. Trimming at V came to 6 bases and at J to 6 bases, leaving 9 bases not matched to a gene.

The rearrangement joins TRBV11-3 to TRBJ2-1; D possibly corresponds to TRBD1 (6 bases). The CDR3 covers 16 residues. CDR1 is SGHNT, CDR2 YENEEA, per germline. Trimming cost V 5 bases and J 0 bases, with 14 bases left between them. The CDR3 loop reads CASSQTGLSSYNEQFF. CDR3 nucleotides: TGTGCCAGCAGCCAGACAGGTTTAAGCTCCTACAATGAGCAGTTCTTC.

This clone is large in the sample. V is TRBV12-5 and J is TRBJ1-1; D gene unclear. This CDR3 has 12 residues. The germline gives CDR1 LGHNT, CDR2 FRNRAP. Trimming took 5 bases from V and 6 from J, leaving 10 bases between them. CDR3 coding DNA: TGTGCTAGTGGTCAAGGAACGGCTGAAGCTTTCTTT. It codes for CASGQGTAEAFF.

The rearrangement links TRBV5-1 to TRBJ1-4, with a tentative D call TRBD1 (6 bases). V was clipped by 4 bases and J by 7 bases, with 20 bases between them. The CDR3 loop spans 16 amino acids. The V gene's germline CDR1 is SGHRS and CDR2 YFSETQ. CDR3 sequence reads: CASSPNPQGSPEKLFF. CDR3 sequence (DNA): TGCGCCAGCAGCCCTAACCCACAGGGTTCGCCTGAAAAACTGTTTTTT.

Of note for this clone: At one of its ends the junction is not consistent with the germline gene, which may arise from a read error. In DNA, the CDR3 is TGTGCCAGCAGTGACTCGGGGGGGCCGACAGATACGCAGTATTTT. Its translation: CASSDSGGPTDTQYF. This chain uses TRBV6-8 with TRBJ2-3, with 8 bases matching TRBD2. Per germline, CDR1 MNHGY and CDR2 SAAAGT. The CDR3 has 15 residues.

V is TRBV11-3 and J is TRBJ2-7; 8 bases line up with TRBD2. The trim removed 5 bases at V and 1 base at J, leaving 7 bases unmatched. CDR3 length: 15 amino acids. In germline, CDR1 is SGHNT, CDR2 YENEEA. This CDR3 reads CASSLASGSSYEQYF. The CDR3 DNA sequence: TGTGCCAGCAGCCTTGCGAGCGGGAGTTCCTACGAGCAGTACTTC.

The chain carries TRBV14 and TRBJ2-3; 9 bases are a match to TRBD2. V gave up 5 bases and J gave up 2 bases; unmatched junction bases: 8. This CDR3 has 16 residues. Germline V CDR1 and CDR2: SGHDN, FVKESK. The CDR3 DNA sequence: TGTGCCAGCAGCGACGGGACTAGCCTTGTCACAGATACGCAGTATTTT. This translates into CASSDGTSLVTDTQYF.

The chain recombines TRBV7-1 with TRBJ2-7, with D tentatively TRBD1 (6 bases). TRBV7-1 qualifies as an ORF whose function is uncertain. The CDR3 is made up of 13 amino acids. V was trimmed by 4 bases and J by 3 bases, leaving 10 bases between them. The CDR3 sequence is CASSLGQRYEQYF. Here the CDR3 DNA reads TGTGCCAGCAGCTTAGGACAGCGCTACGAGCAGTACTTC.